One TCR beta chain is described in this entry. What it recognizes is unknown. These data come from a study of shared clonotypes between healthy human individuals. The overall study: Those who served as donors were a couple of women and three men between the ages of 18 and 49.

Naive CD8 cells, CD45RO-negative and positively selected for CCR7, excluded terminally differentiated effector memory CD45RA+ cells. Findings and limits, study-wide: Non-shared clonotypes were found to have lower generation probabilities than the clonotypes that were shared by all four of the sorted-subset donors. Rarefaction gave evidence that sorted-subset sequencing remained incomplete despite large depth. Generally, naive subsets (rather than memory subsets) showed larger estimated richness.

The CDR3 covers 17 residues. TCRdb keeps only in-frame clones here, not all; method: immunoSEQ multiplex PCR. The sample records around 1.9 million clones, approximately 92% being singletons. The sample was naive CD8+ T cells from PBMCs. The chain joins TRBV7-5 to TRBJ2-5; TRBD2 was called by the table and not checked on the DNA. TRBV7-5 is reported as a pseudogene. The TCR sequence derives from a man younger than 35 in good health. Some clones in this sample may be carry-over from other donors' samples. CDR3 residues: CVRSPLGAITHRETQYF. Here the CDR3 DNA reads TGTGTCAGAAGCCCGTTAGGAGCCATAACCCACCGGGAGACCCAGTACTTC.